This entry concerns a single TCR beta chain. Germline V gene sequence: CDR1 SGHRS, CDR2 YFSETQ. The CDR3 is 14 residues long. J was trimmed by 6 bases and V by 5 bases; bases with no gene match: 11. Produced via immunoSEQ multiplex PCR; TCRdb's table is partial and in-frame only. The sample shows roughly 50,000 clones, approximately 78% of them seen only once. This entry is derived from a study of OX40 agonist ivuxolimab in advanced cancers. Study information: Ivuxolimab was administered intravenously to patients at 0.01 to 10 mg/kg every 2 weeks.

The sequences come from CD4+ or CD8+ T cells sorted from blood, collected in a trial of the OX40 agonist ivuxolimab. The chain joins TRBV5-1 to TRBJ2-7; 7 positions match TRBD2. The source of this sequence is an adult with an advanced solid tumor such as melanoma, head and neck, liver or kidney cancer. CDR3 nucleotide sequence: TGCGCCAGCAGTCCAGGGAGGGTTGAGGGCGAGCAGTACTTC. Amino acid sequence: CASSPGRVEGEQYF. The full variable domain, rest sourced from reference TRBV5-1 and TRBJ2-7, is KAGVTQTPRYLIKTRGQQVTLSCSPISGHRSVSWYQQTPGQGLQFLFEYFSETQRNKGNFPGRFSGRQFSNSRSEMNVSTLELGDSALYLCASSPGRVEGEQYFGPGTRLTVT.